This is a list of T cell receptor beta chains from one sample in a study of CD8 T cells in ankylosing spondylitis. From the 5' RACE reads, TCRdb called clonotypes with MiXCR, one entry per CDR3 protein. This table has about 700,000 distinct CDR3 sequences, about 20% appearing once. The sample comprised blood, either unsorted or a sorted T cell fraction (not recorded which). These receptors all stem from a male donor with ankylosing spondylitis. Each CDR3 is given with its conserved first and last residue. D genes are given only for firm matches.

d_gene	len	v_gene	j_gene	CDR3aa
TRBD1	19	TRBV5-1	TRBJ1-1	CASSFGTGRAGATNTEAFF
NA	15	TRBV12-3/TRBV12-4	TRBJ2-4	CASSPRGTRQNIQYF
NA	16	TRBV20-1	TRBJ2-1	CSARDRLGSYYNEQFF
NA	12	TRBV6-7	TRBJ1-1	CASSPPGVSAFF
TRBD1	13	TRBV12-3/TRBV12-4	TRBJ1-3	CASSLKTGLTIYF
TRBD1	16	TRBV20-1	TRBJ1-6	CSARDRGGTANSPLHF
NA	14	TRBV12-3/TRBV12-4	TRBJ1-5	CASSFVGADQPQHF
NA	13	TRBV6-1	TRBJ1-1	CASNAGTRTEAFF
NA	15	TRBV5-1	TRBJ1-1	CASSPAGGRVPEAFF
TRBD1	14	TRBV20-1	TRBJ1-2	CSASGLPGGYGYTF
NA	15	TRBV6-2/TRBV6-3	TRBJ2-7	CASSYMTGSLYEQYF
NA	14	TRBV7-6	TRBJ1-2	CASSPGGATYGYTF
NA	15	TRBV6-2/TRBV6-3	TRBJ1-1	CASSQPTLGNTEAFF
NA	14	TRBV7-8	TRBJ1-2	CASSLAPATYGYTF
NA	14	TRBV4-1	TRBJ2-1	CASSQGDLVFEQFF
NA	13	TRBV9	TRBJ1-1	CASSTYPNTEAFF
TRBD2	15	TRBV4-1	TRBJ2-5	CASSRAPGLAETQYF
TRBD1	15	TRBV28	TRBJ2-5	CASSLLQGAKETQYF
NA	14	TRBV12-3/TRBV12-4	TRBJ1-1	CASSLWGAVPEAFF
TRBD1	15	TRBV5-6	TRBJ2-5	CASRTGGAPQETQYF
NA	15	TRBV3-1	TRBJ1-1	CASSQGTLKNTEAFF
TRBD2	16	TRBV28	TRBJ2-7	CASSAFPREGVYEQYF
TRBD1	14	TRBV27	TRBJ1-3	CASRDRGPGNTIYF
NA	16	TRBV7-3	TRBJ2-3	CASSRGVAKSTDTQYF
TRBD2	17	TRBV7-9	TRBJ2-7	CASSLENFAGGPDEQYF
TRBD2	16	TRBV6-5	TRBJ2-3	CASSYSGGSVADTQYF
NA	14	TRBV27	TRBJ2-1	CASSLFGVLDEQFF
NA	14	TRBV7-2	TRBJ2-7	CASTQQGGPYEQYF
TRBD1	17	TRBV24-1	TRBJ1-4	CATSEAGTGGANEKLFF
NA	18	TRBV18	TRBJ2-1	CASSPPGVYGPSYNEQFF
NA	14	TRBV7-3	TRBJ2-1	CASSSHTSSSEQFF
NA	15	TRBV12-3/TRBV12-4	TRBJ2-2	CASSSREANTGELFF
TRBD2	15	TRBV24-1	TRBJ2-7	CATSDPTSGRYEQYF
TRBD2	16	TRBV7-9	TRBJ2-1	CASSSPSWEGTNEQFF
TRBD1	14	TRBV27	TRBJ2-7	CASSPPTGQGGQYF
TRBD1	16	TRBV9	TRBJ2-2	CASSVRDRGRHGELFF
NA	14	TRBV15	TRBJ2-5	CATSSAGYQETQYF
NA	15	TRBV7-2	TRBJ2-7	CASSLSGYESYEQYF
NA	18	TRBV11-1	TRBJ1-1	CASSLAWGNRETNTEAFF
TRBD2	19	TRBV13	TRBJ2-1	CASSLRQGKGLAGGQVEFF
TRBD1	15	TRBV15	TRBJ2-7	CATSVIDRDVYEQYF
NA	14	TRBV12-3/TRBV12-4	TRBJ2-2	CASNPGESSGELFF
NA	14	TRBV5-1	TRBJ2-1	CASSLVGGVNEQFF
TRBD1	15	TRBV4-1	TRBJ1-4	CASSQPDRQNEKLFF
NA	15	TRBV5-1	TRBJ1-6	CASTMTDAHNSPLHF
NA	12	TRBV28	TRBJ1-5	CASSLVSQPQHF
TRBD2	13	TRBV6-1	TRBJ2-1	CASSQAGGGEQFF
NA	15	TRBV27	TRBJ1-6	CASSSMGGGNSPLHF
NA	15	TRBV6-1	TRBJ1-4	CASSVGLTTNEKLFF
TRBD2	14	TRBV29-1	TRBJ2-1	CSVVAGAPYNEQFF
TRBD2	17	TRBV5-6	TRBJ2-5	CASSYDIAGGPGETQYF
NA	17	TRBV14	TRBJ2-2	CASSQVPRRGGTGELFF
TRBD1	17	TRBV27	TRBJ2-1	CASSYDGPRGPYNEQFF
NA	17	TRBV5-1	TRBJ2-1	CASSDSSGLASYNEQFF
TRBD2	14	TRBV15	TRBJ2-5	CATSRASGQETQYF
TRBD2	15	TRBV27	TRBJ2-1	CASTFSGTLYNEQFF